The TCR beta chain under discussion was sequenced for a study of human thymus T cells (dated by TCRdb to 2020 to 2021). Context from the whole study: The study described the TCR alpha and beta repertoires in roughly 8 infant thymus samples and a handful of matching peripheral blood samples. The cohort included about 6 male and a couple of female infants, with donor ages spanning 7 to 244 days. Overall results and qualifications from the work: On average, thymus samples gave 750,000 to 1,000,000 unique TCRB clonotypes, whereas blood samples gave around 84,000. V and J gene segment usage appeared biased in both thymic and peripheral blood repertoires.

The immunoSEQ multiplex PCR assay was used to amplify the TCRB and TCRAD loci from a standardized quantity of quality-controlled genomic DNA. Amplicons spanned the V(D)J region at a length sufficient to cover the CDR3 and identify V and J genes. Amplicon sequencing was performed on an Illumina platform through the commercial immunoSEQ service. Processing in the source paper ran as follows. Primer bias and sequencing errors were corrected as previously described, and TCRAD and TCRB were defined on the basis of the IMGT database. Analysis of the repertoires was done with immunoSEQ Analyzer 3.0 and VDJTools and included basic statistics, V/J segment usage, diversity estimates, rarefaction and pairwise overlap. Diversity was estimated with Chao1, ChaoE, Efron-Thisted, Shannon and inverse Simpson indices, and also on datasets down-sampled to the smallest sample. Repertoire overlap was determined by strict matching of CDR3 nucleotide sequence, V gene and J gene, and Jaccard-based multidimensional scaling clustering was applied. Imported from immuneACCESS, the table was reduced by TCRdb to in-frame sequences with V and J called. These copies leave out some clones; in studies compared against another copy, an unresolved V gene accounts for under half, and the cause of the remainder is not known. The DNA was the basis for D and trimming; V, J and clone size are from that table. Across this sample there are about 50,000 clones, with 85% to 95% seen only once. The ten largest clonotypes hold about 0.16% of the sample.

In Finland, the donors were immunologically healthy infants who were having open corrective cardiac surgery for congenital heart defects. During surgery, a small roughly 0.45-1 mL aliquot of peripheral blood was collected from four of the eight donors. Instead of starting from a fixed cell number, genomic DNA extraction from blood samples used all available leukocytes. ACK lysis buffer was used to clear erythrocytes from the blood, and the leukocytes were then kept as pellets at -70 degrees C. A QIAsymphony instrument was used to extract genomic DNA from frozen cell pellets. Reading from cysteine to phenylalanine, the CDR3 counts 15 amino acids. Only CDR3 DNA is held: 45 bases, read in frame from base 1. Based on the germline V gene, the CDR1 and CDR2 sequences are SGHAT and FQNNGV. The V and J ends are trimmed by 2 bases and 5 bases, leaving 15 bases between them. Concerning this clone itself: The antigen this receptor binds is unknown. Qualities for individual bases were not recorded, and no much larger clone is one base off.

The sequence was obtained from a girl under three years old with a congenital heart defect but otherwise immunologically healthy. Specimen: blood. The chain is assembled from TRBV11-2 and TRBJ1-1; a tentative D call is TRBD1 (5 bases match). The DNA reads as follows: TGTGCCAGCAGCTTAAACCCGGGGGTGCGAACTGAAGCTTTCTTT. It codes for CASSLNPGVRTEAFF.